The next 10 T cell receptor beta chains were all read from a single sample in a study of blood T cells in healthy people across ages. For the second PCR, which ran for about 6 to 12 cycles, a sample-barcoded 5' primer and a J-beta primer mix were used. TCRdb ran MiXCR on the 5' RACE reads and lists one entry per CDR3 protein. The profile shows nearly 1 million distinct CDR3 sequences, roughly 50% of them singletons. Sequenced sample: blood. The receptors were gathered from a woman between 55 and 75 years old in good health.

The J gene is TRBJ2-5, the V gene TRBV4-1; TRBD1 matches at 7 bases. V shed 0 bases and J 5 bases; nucleotides not matched to a gene: 6. This CDR3 comprises 15 residues. Germline V gene data show CDR1 as MGHRA and CDR2 as YSYEKL. As DNA, the CDR3 is TGCGCCAGCAGCCAAGAGGGGACAGTTGGGGAGACCCAGTACTTC. Its translation is CASSQEGTVGETQYF.

The gene calls are TRBV3-1 and TRBJ2-7; D is undetermined. Germline V lookup: CDR1 LGHDT, CDR2 YNNKEL (reference sequence). Trimming cost V 1 base and J 3 bases, with 16 bases left between them. The CDR3 has 16 residues. The CDR3 DNA is TGTGCCAGCAGCCAAGGTTCTGGAGAAGGGATCTACGAGCAGTACTTC. This gives the protein CASSQGSGEGIYEQYF.

This clonotype was recorded at least ten times. This chain joins TRBV20-1 and TRBJ2-5; 14 bases fit TRBD2. The trim removed 2 bases at V and 5 bases at J, leaving 13 bases unmatched. The CDR3 is 18 amino acids. Germline V lookup: CDR1 DFQATT, CDR2 SNEGSKA (reference sequence). This CDR3 is CSARKTPGLAGVRETQYF. The CDR3 DNA is TGCAGTGCTAGAAAGACCCCGGGACTAGCGGGAGTGAGGGAGACCCAGTACTTC.

J is TRBJ1-1 and V is TRBV3-1; 11 bases agree with TRBD1. V shed 4 bases, J shed 4 bases, and the junction held 8 bases outside the gene matches. This CDR3 has 16 residues. Germline values: CDR1 LGHDT, CDR2 YNNKEL (reference sequence). The CDR3 region is CASSPTGTGGTTEAFF. The CDR3 region has the DNA TGTGCCAGCAGCCCGACCGGGACAGGGGGAACCACTGAAGCTTTCTTT.

The rearrangement uses TRBV5-1 and TRBJ2-5, with D perhaps given as TRBD1 or TRBD2 (5 bases each). The CDR3 loop spans 15 amino acids. Germline CDR1 reads SGHRS; CDR2 reads YFSETQ. Trimming removed 4 bases at V and 11 bases at J, with 24 bases between. CDR3 DNA sequence: TGCGCCAGCAGCCCGGCCGGACCGTCAAGAGGGGAGCAGTACTTC. It is translated as CASSPAGPSRGEQYF.

The chain couples TRBV6-6 to TRBJ2-5; possibly TRBD2 for D (6 bases). The end of the DNA aligns better with TRBJ2-7, so the J call may be wrong. The CDR3 loop spans 13 amino acids. The germline CDR1 and CDR2 sequences are MNHNY and SVGAGI (reference sequence). Written as DNA, the CDR3 is TGTGCCAGCAGTTACGACGGGGGAACCGAGCAGTACTTC. Residues: CASSYDGGTEQYF.

CDR3 region: CASSMDGGQYF. CDR3 DNA sequence: TGTGCCAGCAGCATGGACGGCGGCCAGTACTTC. The chain is built from TRBV7-9 and TRBJ2-4; D remains ambiguous. Trimming removed 5 bases at V and 13 bases at J, with 12 bases between. Germline CDR1 and CDR2: SEHNR and FQNEAQ (reference sequence). The CDR3 is 11 amino acids.

The chain couples TRBV15 to TRBJ2-7; 9 bases are a match to TRBD1. Germline V lookup: CDR1 LNHNV, CDR2 YYDKDF (reference sequence). The CDR3 runs to 14 residues. Trimming took 5 bases from V and 5 from J; bases not matched to a gene: 7. The CDR3 protein is CATSGGQGYDEQYF. CDR3 coding DNA: TGTGCCACCAGCGGGGGACAGGGTTACGACGAGCAGTACTTC.

This clonotype was detected a few times. This sequence joins TRBV14 and TRBJ2-5; the match to TRBD2 covers 8 bases. V shed 2 bases and J 0 bases; nucleotides not matched to a gene: 5. The CDR3 has 16 residues. The germline V gene has CDR1 SGHDN and CDR2 FVKESK. CDR3 amino acids: CASSQPAGVYQETQYF. The CDR3 DNA follows: TGTGCCAGCAGCCAACCAGCGGGAGTGTACCAAGAGACCCAGTACTTC.

The rearrangement joins TRBV27 to TRBJ1-2; TRBD1 matches at 7 bases. The CDR3 sequence is 13 residues long. V lost 8 bases and J lost 7; bases outside the gene matches: 10. CDR1 and CDR2 (germline): MNHEY, SMNVEV (reference sequence). The CDR3 DNA is TGTGCCAGCGCCAGGGGGGAAGGTGGTGGCTACACCTTC. It codes for CASARGEGGGYTF.